One sample yielded the 31 T cell receptor beta chains listed below, sequenced in a study of T cell responses to AZD1222 COVID-19 vaccine. Here immunoSEQ multiplex PCR was the method, and the copy in TCRdb shows in-frame clones only, minus some. The sample holds tens of thousands of clones; about 74% are singletons and the top ten take around 3.5%. The material sequenced was peripheral blood, taken 28 days after the second AZD1222 dose. These receptors were obtained from an adult who received the AZD1222 COVID-19 vaccine.

CDR3 coding DNA: TGTGCCATCAGGGGAAACTCTGGAAACACCATATATTTT. This gives the protein CAIRGNSGNTIYF. The rearrangement links TRBV10-3 to TRBJ1-3; D is undetermined. This CDR3 region has 13 residues. Germline V gene data show CDR1 as ENHRY and CDR2 as SYGVKD. V lost 6 bases and J 0 bases, leaving 6 bases between the germline ends.

The V call is TRBV7-9, the J call TRBJ2-3, with D possibly matching TRBD2 (5 bases). The V end was cut by 5 bases, the J end by 2 bases, with 11 bases between. The CDR3 runs 14 residues. In germline, CDR1 is SEHNR, CDR2 FQNEAQ (reference sequence). The CDR3 nucleotides are TGTGCCAGCAGCCAACGGGGTCACACAGATACGCAGTATTTT. It translates to CASSQRGHTDTQYF.

The chain is built from TRBV7-3 and TRBJ2-3, with D tentatively TRBD1 or TRBD2 (5 bases each). The CDR3 consists of 13 residues. V lost 5 bases and J 10 bases, leaving 16 bases between the germline ends. Germline V gene data show CDR1 as SGHTA and CDR2 as FQGTGA. CDR3 amino acids: CASSPSPGTPQYF. The CDR3 DNA reads TGTGCCAGCAGCCCTTCCCCCGGGACCCCGCAGTATTTT.

The rearrangement links TRBV7-2 to TRBJ1-1, with D maybe TRBD1 (5 bases). CDR1 and CDR2 from the germline V gene are SGHTA and FQGNSA. V was trimmed by 1 base and J by 3 bases, leaving 18 bases between them. The CDR3 consists of 17 residues. This CDR3 reads CASSLGPWPGGDTEAFF. The CDR3 region has the DNA TGTGCCAGCAGCTTAGGCCCCTGGCCAGGAGGGGACACTGAAGCTTTCTTT.

This clone was seen once. V and J are TRBV29-1 and TRBJ1-1; the D gene is possibly TRBD1 (5 bases). V was shortened by 4 bases and J by 2 bases, with 11 bases between the two germline ends. This CDR3 has 13 residues. The germline gives CDR1 SQVTM, CDR2 ANQGSEA. CDR3 region: CSVAAGENTEAFF. The CDR3 DNA reads as TGCAGCGTTGCGGCGGGGGAAAACACTGAAGCTTTCTTT.

As regards this clone: Relative to the germline gene, one junction end is altered; a read error may explain this. The chain recombines TRBV6-2 or TRBV6-3 with TRBJ2-7; D gene ambiguous. Germline V gene data show CDR1 as MNHEY and CDR2 as SVGEGT. This CDR3 spans 12 amino acids. The CDR3 region has the DNA TGTGCCAGCAGTGATGGAATAGGAAGAGACGACTTC. Amino acid sequence: CASSDGIGRDDF.

V and J are TRBV10-3 and TRBJ1-2; D may be TRBD1 (5 bases). Trimming pared 6 bases from V and 7 bases from J, leaving 12 bases between. There are 12 residues in the CDR3. Germline lookup yields CDR1 ENHRY and CDR2 SYGVKD. CDR3 amino acids: CAISTGGGGYTF. For the CDR3, the DNA is TGTGCCATCAGCACCGGGGGGGGTGGCTACACCTTC.

V usage is TRBV19 and J usage is TRBJ2-5; the D is unclear. Trimming removed 5 bases at V and 7 bases at J, with 17 bases between. The CDR3 runs 14 residues. Germline CDR1 reads LNHDA; CDR2 reads SQIVND (reference sequence). The CDR3 region has the DNA TGTGCCAGTAGTTCCCGGGCCCTACTTGGGACCCAGTACTTC. As protein: CASSSRALLGTQYF.

For this clone: The same CDR3 is also encoded by other DNA sequences in this sample. The J gene is TRBJ1-3, the V gene TRBV9, with 9 bases that match TRBD1. This CDR3 region has 17 residues. Unmatched junction bases numbered 4, after V lost 0 bases and J lost 0 bases. Germline-derived CDR1 and CDR2 are SGDLS and YYNGEE. The DNA for the CDR3 is TGTGCCAGCAGCGTAGGAACAGGGGGCAACTCTGGAAACACCATATATTTT. The encoded protein is CASSVGTGGNSGNTIYF.

The rearrangement joins TRBV11-3 to TRBJ1-2; no clear D. This CDR3 contains 11 residues. CDR1 SGHNT and CDR2 YENEEA come from the germline V gene. With 0 bases removed from V and 14 bases from J, the gap between germline ends came to 10 bases. This CDR3 is CASSLDASPTF. The CDR3 bases are TGTGCCAGCAGCTTAGATGCGAGTCCTACCTTC.

Remarks on this clone: Other nucleotide sequences in the sample specify the same CDR3. This chain uses TRBV6-5 with TRBJ1-1; D possibly corresponds to TRBD1 (5 bases). CDR1 and CDR2 (germline): MNHEY, SVGAGI. Between the trimmed V and J ends, which lost 4 bases and 1 base, there was a span of 7 bases. CDR3 length equals 13 residues. The CDR3 region has the DNA TGTGCCAGCAGTTGGGGGAGGAACACTGAAGCTTTCTTT. It codes for CASSWGRNTEAFF.

This rearrangement joins TRBV7-9 to TRBJ1-1; D ambiguous. The germline gives CDR1 SEHNR, CDR2 FQNEAQ (reference sequence). The V gene lost 5 bases and the J gene lost 4 bases, with 17 bases spanning the gap. The CDR3 covers 15 residues. The CDR3 spells CASSPGKNRRTEAFF. The CDR3 bases are TGTGCCAGCAGCCCGGGGAAGAACAGACGCACTGAAGCTTTCTTT. The whole variable domain, remainder taken from reference TRBV7-9 and TRBJ1-1, is DTGVSQNPRHKITKRGQNVTFRCDPISEHNRLYWYRQTLGQGPEFLTYFQNEAQLEKSRLLSDRFSAERPKGSFSTLEIQRTEQGDSAMYLCASSPGKNRRTEAFFGQGTRLTVV.

This chain connects TRBV9 to TRBJ2-1, with D perhaps TRBD1 or TRBD2 (6 bases each). Germline-derived CDR1 and CDR2 are SGDLS and YYNGEE. CDR3 length: 17 amino acids. Deletions cut 5 bases from V and 2 bases from J, with 20 bases between. CDR3 sequence (DNA): TGTGCCAGCAGTGTCGTGGGGGGCGATACACCCTACAATGAGCAGTTCTTC. As protein: CASSVVGGDTPYNEQFF.

This chain joins TRBV27 and TRBJ2-7; 12 nucleotides match TRBD1. Germline trimming cut 8 bases from V and 2 bases from J; bases unmatched to any gene: 16. Germline V lookup: CDR1 MNHEY, CDR2 SMNVEV (reference sequence). The CDR3 sequence is 18 residues long. The CDR3 region is CASSHRGDRGRRAYEQYF. The CDR3, as DNA: TGTGCCAGCTCTCACCGAGGGGACAGGGGGCGGAGGGCCTACGAGCAGTACTTC.

This chain links TRBV11-3 with TRBJ2-2; 8 bases line up with TRBD1. Germline-derived CDR1 and CDR2 are SGHNT and YENEEA. V trimming: 2 bases; J trimming: 7 bases; junction bases outside the gene matches: 6. The CDR3 spans 15 residues. CDR3 sequence: CASSLTRTGSGELFF. DNA of the CDR3: TGTGCCAGCAGCTTAACTCGGACAGGGAGCGGGGAGCTGTTTTTT.

The V and J genes are TRBV19 and TRBJ1-6; D is perhaps TRBD1 (5 bases). The ends were cut back, 3 bases at V and 10 bases at J, with 10 bases in the middle. CDR1 is LNHDA, CDR2 SQIVND, per germline (reference sequence). This CDR3 contains 13 residues. As DNA, the CDR3 is TGTGCCAGTAGTATGGGGACCTTGTCACCCCTCCACTTT. Protein product: CASSMGTLSPLHF.

The rearrangement uses TRBV16 and TRBJ1-2; no definite D call. This CDR3 has 14 amino acids. Trimming removed 0 bases at V and 3 bases at J, with 8 bases between. Germline-derived CDR1 and CDR2 are KGHSY and FQNENV. CDR3 sequence reads: CASSQSLQDYGYTF. In DNA form, the CDR3 reads TGTGCCAGCAGCCAATCATTGCAAGACTATGGCTACACCTTC.

This clone was picked up a small number of times. This sequence joins TRBV5-1 and TRBJ2-3; 8 nucleotides match TRBD1. With V trimmed by 4 bases and J by 4 bases, 8 bases remained unmatched. This CDR3 region has 15 residues. Per the germline V gene, CDR1 is SGHRS and CDR2 is YFSETQ. The CDR3 bases are TGCGCCAGCAGCGTGGACAGGGCGGTTTCAGATACGCAGTATTTT. It is translated as CASSVDRAVSDTQYF. Complete variable domain (other parts from reference TRBV5-1 and TRBJ2-3): KAGVTQTPRYLIKTRGQQVTLSCSPISGHRSVSWYQQTPGQGLQFLFEYFSETQRNKGNFPGRFSGRQFSNSRSEMNVSTLELGDSALYLCASSVDRAVSDTQYFGPGTRLTVL.

This clone was observed a handful of times. This rearrangement joins TRBV5-8 to TRBJ2-1; D remains ambiguous. Trimming pared 3 bases from V and 8 bases from J, leaving 9 bases between. CDR3 length: 12 residues. Germline V gene lookup returns CDR1 SGHTS and CDR2 YDEGEE. The CDR3 loop reads CASSSIIDEQFF. The CDR3 nucleotides are TGTGCCAGCAGCTCCATCATAGATGAGCAGTTCTTC.

The CDR3 sequence: CASSQDIPQQGSNYGYTF. CDR3 in DNA: TGTGCCAGCAGCCAAGATATCCCCCAACAGGGCTCTAACTATGGCTACACCTTC. The chain links TRBV4-2 to TRBJ1-2; possibly TRBD1 for D (6 bases). Trimming took 0 bases from V and 0 from J, leaving 17 bases between them. Looked up from germline, CDR1 is LGHNA and CDR2 is YNFKEQ. The CDR3 contains 18 residues.

The chain employs TRBV7-9 and TRBJ2-5; weak D call: TRBD1 (7 bases). Deletions cut 5 bases from V and 13 bases from J, with 14 bases between. The germline gives CDR1 SEHNR, CDR2 FQNEAQ (reference sequence). CDR3 length: 11 amino acids. The CDR3 loop is CASSAGQWRYF. DNA of the CDR3: TGTGCCAGCAGCGCGGGACAGTGGAGGTACTTC.

V usage is TRBV12-5 and J usage is TRBJ2-7; weak D call: TRBD1 (6 bases). Germline CDR1 reads LGHNT; CDR2 reads FRNRAP. V was clipped by 5 bases and J by 3 bases, with 17 bases between them. The CDR3 is 15 amino acids. The CDR3 is CASGAPARGFYEQYF. The CDR3 DNA reads as TGTGCTAGTGGTGCTCCCGCCAGGGGCTTCTACGAGCAGTACTTC.

This rearrangement joins TRBV2 to TRBJ2-7; tentatively, D is TRBD1 (5 bases). The CDR3 loop spans 14 amino acids. The germline V and J ends were trimmed by 6 bases and 6 bases, with 18 bases remaining between them. Germline V gene lookup returns CDR1 SNHLY and CDR2 FYNNEI. The CDR3 region has the DNA TGTGCCAGCAGCTCCTTTTCGACAGAGGCCGAGCAGTACTTC. Translating it yields CASSSFSTEAEQYF.

The rearrangement uses TRBV28 and TRBJ2-1, with D uncertain. V shed 5 bases and J shed 5 bases, with 13 bases lying between them. Germline V gives CDR1 MDHEN, CDR2 SYDVKM. This CDR3 has 14 residues. CDR3 sequence: CASSEPLGNNEQFF. The CDR3 DNA reads as TGTGCCAGCAGTGAGCCATTGGGCAACAATGAGCAGTTCTTC. Full variable domain (missing parts from reference TRBV28 and TRBJ2-1): DVKVTQSSRYLVKRTGEKVFLECVQDMDHENMFWYRQDPGLGLRLIYFSYDVKMKEKGDIPEGYSVSREKKERFSLILESASTNQTSMYLCASSEPLGNNEQFFGPGTRLTVL.

This clone showed up just a few times. The CDR3 DNA is TGTGCCAGTAACAGGGTACCCGGGGAGCTGTTTTTT. It yields the protein CASNRVPGELFF. The chain recombines TRBV19 with TRBJ2-2; D may be TRBD1 (6 bases). The ends were cut back, 7 bases at V and 6 bases at J, with 9 bases in the middle. This CDR3 region has 12 residues. Germline V lookup: CDR1 LNHDA, CDR2 SQIVND (reference sequence).

This sequence joins TRBV6-5 and TRBJ2-3; a weak D match, TRBD2 (5 bases). Germline CDR1 MNHEY, CDR2 SVGAGI. V dropped 0 bases and J dropped 0 bases, with 10 bases sitting between them. The CDR3 runs to 16 residues. CDR3 sequence (DNA): TGTGCCAGCAGTTACTCGAGGGATCCTAGCACAGATACGCAGTATTTT. Translating gives CASSYSRDPSTDTQYF.

The chain is built from TRBV5-1 and TRBJ1-5, with D unresolved. CDR1 and CDR2 from the germline V gene are SGHRS and YFSETQ. V lost 2 bases and J 7 bases, leaving 10 bases between the germline ends. The CDR3 runs 13 residues. The CDR3 loop reads CASSFGGGQPQHF. DNA of the CDR3: TGCGCCAGCAGCTTTGGCGGAGGACAGCCCCAGCATTTT.

About this clone itself: This sample also contains other DNA sequences that code for the same CDR3. The V gene is TRBV3-1 (or the pseudogene TRBV3-2), the J gene TRBJ2-1, with D hard to call. CDR1 and CDR2 from the germline V gene are LGHDT and YNNKEL (reference sequence). Trimming shortened V by 6 bases and J by 4 bases, and 4 bases separated the two germline ends. The CDR3 sequence is 11 residues long. The CDR3 DNA is TGTGCCAGCAGTTCTTACAATGAGCAGTTCTTC. Protein product: CASSSYNEQFF.

The chain employs TRBV18 and TRBJ2-5; D gene unclear. The CDR3 contains 14 residues. The V gene lost 4 bases and the J gene lost 5 bases, with 14 bases spanning the gap. Looked up from germline, CDR1 is KGHSH and CDR2 is LQKENI. The CDR3 reads CASSRADPRETQYF. CDR3 DNA: TGTGCCAGCTCACGGGCCGATCCAAGGGAGACCCAGTACTTC.

The chain recombines TRBV11-3 with TRBJ2-6; D might be TRBD1 (5 bases). From germline, CDR1 is SGHNT and CDR2 YENEEA. The CDR3 sequence is 18 residues long. The V end was cut by 0 bases, the J end by 0 bases, with 12 bases between. DNA of the CDR3: TGTGCCAGCAGCTTAGATCCAGGGCGTTACTCTGGGGCCAACGTCCTGACTTTC. As protein: CASSLDPGRYSGANVLTF.

The J gene is TRBJ2-2, the V gene TRBV19; tentatively, D is TRBD2 (6 bases). CDR1 LNHDA and CDR2 SQIVND come from the germline V gene (reference sequence). The CDR3 loop spans 17 amino acids. V lost 1 base and J 1 base, leaving 13 bases between the germline ends. The CDR3 DNA is TGTGCCAGTAGTATAGCATCGGGACTTCTGAACACCGGGGAGCTGTTTTTT. This sequence encodes CASSIASGLLNTGELFF. Full variable domain (remainder filled in from reference TRBV19 and TRBJ2-2): DGGITQSPKYLFRKEGQNVTLSCEQNLNHDAMYWYRQDPGQGLRLIYYSQIVNDFQKGDIAEGYSVSREKKESFPLTVTSAQKNPTAFYLCASSIASGLLNTGELFFGEGSRLTVL.